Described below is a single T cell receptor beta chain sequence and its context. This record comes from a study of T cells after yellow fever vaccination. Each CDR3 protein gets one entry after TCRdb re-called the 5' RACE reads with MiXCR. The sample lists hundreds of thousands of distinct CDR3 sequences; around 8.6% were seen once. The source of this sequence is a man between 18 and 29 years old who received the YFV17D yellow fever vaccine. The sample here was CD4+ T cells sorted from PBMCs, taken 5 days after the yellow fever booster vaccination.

The CDR3 region is CASSSGRARGYTF. CDR3 bases: TGTGCCAGCAGTAGCGGTAGGGCCCGCGGCTACACCTTC. This sequence joins TRBV12-3 or TRBV12-4 and TRBJ1-2; D gene uncertain. The V end lost 5 bases, the J end lost 8 bases, and 15 bases lay between the germline ends. This CDR3 contains 13 residues.